This TCR delta chain was identified in a study of γδ T cells in repeated Plasmodium falciparum infection. Study overall: Malian repertoires were sampled cross-sectionally without transmission and longitudinally through febrile malaria.

Gammadelta T cells were flow-sorted from PBMC into Vgamma9/Vdelta2+ and Vdelta2-negative populations for bulk analysis. The CDR3 runs to 21 residues. The V segment lost 1 base and the J segment 7 bases; nucleotides outside the gene matches: 30. Germline CDR1 and CDR2: TVYSNPD and GDNSRS (reference sequence). This clone was picked up a small number of times. As yet, its antigen is unknown. The protein TCRdb lists belongs to a much larger clone and differs from this DNA's translation at residue 17, which points to a read error; the protein shown is made from the DNA. TCRdb re-called clones from the multiplex PCR reads via CATT. The sample holds around 46,000 delta-chain clones, 1.9% seen once. Study-wide findings and caveats: Vdelta2-negative gammadelta repertoires appeared less diverse and less shared in Malian than Australian children.

The source of this sequence is a pool of human donors (malaria-infected and uninfected, not separated). Source material: gamma-delta T cells from blood. This sequence joins TRDV3 and TRDJ1, with 10 bases lining up with TRDD3. The CDR3 reads CAFNSRHFHYWGMNIPGKLIF. For the CDR3, the DNA is TGTGCCTTTAATTCGCGCCACTTCCACTACTGGGGGATGAATATCCCCGGTAAACTCATCTTT.